This TCR beta chain was captured by sequencing in a study of monozygotic twins with inflammatory bowel disease. The CDR3 runs to 16 residues. TCRdb reprocessed the 5' RACE reads and reports one entry per CDR3 protein, with no DNA. The ten top clones account for about 2.3%, within a sample of approximately 400,000 distinct CDR3 sequences. Sequenced material: blood. The clonotype was recovered from a human donor with ulcerative colitis or Crohn's disease, or a healthy co-twin of an affected twin (not recorded which). The chain has TRBV12-3 or TRBV12-4 and TRBJ1-5. The CDR3 region is CASSFRVKEGNQPQHF.